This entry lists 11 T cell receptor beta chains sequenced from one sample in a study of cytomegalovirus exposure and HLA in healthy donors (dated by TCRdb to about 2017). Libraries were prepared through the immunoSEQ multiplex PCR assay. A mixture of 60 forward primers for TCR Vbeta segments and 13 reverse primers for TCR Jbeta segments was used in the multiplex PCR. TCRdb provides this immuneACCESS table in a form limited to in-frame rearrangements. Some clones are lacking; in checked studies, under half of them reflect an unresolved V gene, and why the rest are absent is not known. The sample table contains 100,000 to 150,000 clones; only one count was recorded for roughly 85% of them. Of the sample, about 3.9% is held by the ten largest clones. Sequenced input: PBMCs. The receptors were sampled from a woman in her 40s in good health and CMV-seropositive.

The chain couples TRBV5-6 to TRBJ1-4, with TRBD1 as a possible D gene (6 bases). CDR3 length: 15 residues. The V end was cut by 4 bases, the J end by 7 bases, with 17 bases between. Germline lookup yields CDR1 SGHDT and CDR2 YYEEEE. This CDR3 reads CASSSQDSSGEKLFF. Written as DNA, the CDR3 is TGTGCCAGCAGCAGCCAGGACAGCTCGGGTGAAAAACTGTTTTTT.

The CDR3 here is CASSVTGGLGQPQHF. For the CDR3, the DNA is TGTGCCAGCAGCGTAACAGGGGGCCTAGGGCAGCCCCAGCATTTT. The chain recombines TRBV9 with TRBJ1-5; 9 nucleotides line up with TRBD1. The CDR3 loop spans 15 amino acids. Germline CDR1 and CDR2: SGDLS and YYNGEE. V dropped 1 base and J dropped 7; count of bases not matched to a gene: 6. The whole variable domain, filled in from reference TRBV9 and TRBJ1-5, reads DSGVTQTPKHLITATGQRVTLRCSPRSGDLSVYWYQQSLDQGLQFLIQYYNGEERAKGNILERFSAQQFPDLHSELNLSSLELGDSALYFCASSVTGGLGQPQHFGDGTRLSIL.

The CDR3 DNA reads as TGTGCCAGCATTCCAGCGGAAGCTCGTCGAAATGAGCAGTTCTTC. Translated: CASIPAEARRNEQFF. V is TRBV6-6 and J is TRBJ2-1; tentatively, D is TRBD2 (5 bases). From germline, CDR1 is MNHNY and CDR2 SVGAGI (reference sequence). This CDR3 is 15 amino acids long. Trimming cost V 7 bases and J 7 bases, with 20 bases left between them.

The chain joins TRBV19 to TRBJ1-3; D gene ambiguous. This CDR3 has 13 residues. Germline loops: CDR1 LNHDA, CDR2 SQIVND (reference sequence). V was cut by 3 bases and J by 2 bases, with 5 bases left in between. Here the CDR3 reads CASSMSAGNTIYF. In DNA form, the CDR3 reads TGTGCCAGTAGTATGTCAGCTGGAAACACCATATATTTT.

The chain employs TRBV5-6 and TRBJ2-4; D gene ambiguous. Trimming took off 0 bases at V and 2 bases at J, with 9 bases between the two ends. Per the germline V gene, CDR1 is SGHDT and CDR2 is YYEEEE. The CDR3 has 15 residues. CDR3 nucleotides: TGTGCCAGCAGCTTGGATGGCAGATCCAAAAACATTCAGTACTTC. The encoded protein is CASSLDGRSKNIQYF.

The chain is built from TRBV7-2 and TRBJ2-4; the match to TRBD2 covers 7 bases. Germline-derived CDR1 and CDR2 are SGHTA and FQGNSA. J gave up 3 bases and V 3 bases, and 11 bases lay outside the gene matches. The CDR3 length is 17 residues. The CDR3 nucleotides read TGTGCCAGCAGCTTCCCAAAGCGGGAACTTAACAAAAACATTCAGTACTTC. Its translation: CASSFPKRELNKNIQYF.

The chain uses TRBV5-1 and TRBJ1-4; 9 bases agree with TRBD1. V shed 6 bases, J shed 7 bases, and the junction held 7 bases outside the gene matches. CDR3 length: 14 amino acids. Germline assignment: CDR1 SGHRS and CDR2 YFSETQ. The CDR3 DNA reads TGCGCCAGCACGTTACAGGGGGCGGGTGAAAAACTGTTTTTT. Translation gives CASTLQGAGEKLFF.

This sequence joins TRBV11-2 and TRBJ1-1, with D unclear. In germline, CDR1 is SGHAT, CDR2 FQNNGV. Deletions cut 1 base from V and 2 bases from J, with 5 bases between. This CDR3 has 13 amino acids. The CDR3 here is CASSLALNTEAFF. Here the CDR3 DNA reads TGTGCCAGCAGCTTAGCACTCAACACTGAAGCTTTCTTT.

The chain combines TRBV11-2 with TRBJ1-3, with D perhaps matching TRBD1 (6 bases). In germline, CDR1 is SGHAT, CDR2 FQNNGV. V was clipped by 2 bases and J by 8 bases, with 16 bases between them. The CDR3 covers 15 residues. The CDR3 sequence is CASSLSRTALDTIYF. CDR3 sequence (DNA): TGTGCCAGCAGCTTATCACGGACAGCTCTTGACACCATATATTTT.

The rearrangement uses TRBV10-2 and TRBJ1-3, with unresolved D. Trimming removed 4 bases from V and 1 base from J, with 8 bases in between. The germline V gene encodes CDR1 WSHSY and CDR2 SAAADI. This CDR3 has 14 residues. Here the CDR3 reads CASSARFSGNTIYF. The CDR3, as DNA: TGCGCCAGCAGTGCGAGGTTTTCTGGAAACACCATATATTTT.

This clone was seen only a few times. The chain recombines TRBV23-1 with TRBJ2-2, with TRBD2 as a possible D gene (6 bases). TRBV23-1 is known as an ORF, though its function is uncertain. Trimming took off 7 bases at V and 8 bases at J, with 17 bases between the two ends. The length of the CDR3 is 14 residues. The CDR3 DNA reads TGCGCCAGCACCACAGACGGGGGAGCTGGGGAGCTGTTTTTT. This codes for CASTTDGGAGELFF.